This T cell receptor beta chain comes out of a study of T cell responses to AZD1222 COVID-19 vaccine. Whole-study findings and limits: Among vaccine-associated CD4 TCRs, coverage spanned spike, with dominance at 160-218 and 743-854.

CDR3 length: 12 amino acids. With 6 bases clipped from V and 7 bases from J, the junction kept 6 bases outside the gene matches. CDR1 and CDR2 (germline): SNHLY, FYNNEI. Clones were read by immunoSEQ multiplex PCR, and TCRdb kept only the in-frame ones, dropping some. Of tens of thousands of clones in the sample, approximately 88% were seen once. A remark on this clone: No antigen is known for it.

This chain joins TRBV2 and TRBJ2-7; TRBD1 matches 7 bases. This specimen was peripheral blood, taken 28 days after the second AZD1222 dose. The TCR was taken from an adult who received the AZD1222 COVID-19 vaccine. The CDR3 DNA follows: TGTGCCAGCAGGACAGGGTTTGTGGAGCAGTACTTC. Translating gives CASRTGFVEQYF.